This TCR beta chain was retrieved from a study of blood T cell repertoires in COVID-19. About the research overall: Sites in the United States, Italy and Spain provided acute and convalescent COVID-19 samples.

CDR1 LNHDA and CDR2 SQIVND come from the germline V gene (reference sequence). The CDR3 length is 14 residues. V lost 7 bases and J 0 bases, leaving 9 bases between the germline ends. In the authors' workflow: From reference gene primer amplification, estimates of nucleated cell counts were derived. Sequenced by immunoSEQ multiplex PCR; TCRdb stores in-frame clones only, minus some. Clonal size and the V and J genes are those of that table, whereas D and trimming came from the DNA. This table holds 100,000 to 150,000 clones, 86% found once. The sequencing sample was made of peripheral blood. This chain links TRBV19 with TRBJ2-2; D gene unclear. The sequence came from a human donor in a cohort sampled during active COVID-19. Written as DNA, the CDR3 is TGTGCCAGTAAGATTGGGCCGAACACCGGGGAGCTGTTTTTT. Translated: CASKIGPNTGELFF.